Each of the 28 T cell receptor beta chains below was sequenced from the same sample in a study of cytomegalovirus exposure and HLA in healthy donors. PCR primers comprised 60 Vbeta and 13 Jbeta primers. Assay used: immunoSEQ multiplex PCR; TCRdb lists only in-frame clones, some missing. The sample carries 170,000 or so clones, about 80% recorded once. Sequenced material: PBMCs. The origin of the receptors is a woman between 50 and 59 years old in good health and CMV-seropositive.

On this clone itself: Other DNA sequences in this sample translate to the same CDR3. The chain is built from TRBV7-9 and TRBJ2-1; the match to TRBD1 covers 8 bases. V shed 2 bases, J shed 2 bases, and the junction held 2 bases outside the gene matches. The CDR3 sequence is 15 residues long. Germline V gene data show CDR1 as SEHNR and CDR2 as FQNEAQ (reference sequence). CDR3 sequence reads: CASSLSGGAYNEQFF. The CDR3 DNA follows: TGTGCCAGCAGCTTATCAGGGGGCGCCTACAATGAGCAGTTCTTC.

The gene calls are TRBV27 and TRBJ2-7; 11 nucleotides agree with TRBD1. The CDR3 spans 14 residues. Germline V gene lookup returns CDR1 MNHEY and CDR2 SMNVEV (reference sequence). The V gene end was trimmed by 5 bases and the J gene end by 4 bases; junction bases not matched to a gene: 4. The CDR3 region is CASSQGQGAYEQYF. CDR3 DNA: TGTGCCAGCAGTCAAGGACAGGGGGCTTACGAGCAGTACTTC.

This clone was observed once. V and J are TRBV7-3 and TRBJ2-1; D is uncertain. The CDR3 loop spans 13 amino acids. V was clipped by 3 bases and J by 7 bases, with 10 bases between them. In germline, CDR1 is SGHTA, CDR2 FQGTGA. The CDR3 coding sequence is TGTGCCAGCAGCTTTAGTACCCCGAATGAGCAGTTCTTC. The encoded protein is CASSFSTPNEQFF.

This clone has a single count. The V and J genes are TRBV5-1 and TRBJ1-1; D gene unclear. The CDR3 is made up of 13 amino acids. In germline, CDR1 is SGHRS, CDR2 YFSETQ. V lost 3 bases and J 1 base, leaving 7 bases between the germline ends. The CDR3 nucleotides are TGCGCCAGCAGCTCGAGCGGGAACACTGAAGCTTTCTTT. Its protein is CASSSSGNTEAFF.

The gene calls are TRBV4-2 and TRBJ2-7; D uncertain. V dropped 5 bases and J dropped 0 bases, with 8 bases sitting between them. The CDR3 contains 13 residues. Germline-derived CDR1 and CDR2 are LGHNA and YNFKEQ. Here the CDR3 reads CASSGRSSYEQYF. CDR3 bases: TGTGCCAGCAGCGGCCGCAGCTCCTACGAGCAGTACTTC.

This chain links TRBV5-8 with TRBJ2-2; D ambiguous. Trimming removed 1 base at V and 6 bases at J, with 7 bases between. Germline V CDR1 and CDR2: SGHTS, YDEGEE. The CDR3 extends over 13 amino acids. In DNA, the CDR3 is TGTGCCAGCAGCTTGCAGGTTGCCGGGGAGCTGTTTTTT. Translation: CASSLQVAGELFF. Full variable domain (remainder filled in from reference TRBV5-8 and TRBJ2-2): EAGVTQSPTHLIKTRGQQATLRCSPISGHTSVYWYQQALGLGLQFLLWYDEGEERNRGNFPPRFSGRQFPNYSSELNVNALELEDSALYLCASSLQVAGELFFGEGSRLTVL.

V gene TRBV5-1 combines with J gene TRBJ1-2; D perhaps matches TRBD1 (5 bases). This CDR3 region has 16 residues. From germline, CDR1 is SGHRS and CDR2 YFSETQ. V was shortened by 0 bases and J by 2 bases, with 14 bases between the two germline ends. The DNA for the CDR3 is TGCGCCAGCAGCTTGGGGGCTACCTCAGGGAACTATGGCTACACCTTC. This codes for CASSLGATSGNYGYTF.

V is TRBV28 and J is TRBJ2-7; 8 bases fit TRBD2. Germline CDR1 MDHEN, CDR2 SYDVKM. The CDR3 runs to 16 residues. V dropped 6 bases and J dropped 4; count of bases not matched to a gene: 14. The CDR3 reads CASSHPYGGAAYEQYF. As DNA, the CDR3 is TGTGCCAGCAGCCACCCGTACGGGGGGGCTGCGTACGAGCAGTACTTC.

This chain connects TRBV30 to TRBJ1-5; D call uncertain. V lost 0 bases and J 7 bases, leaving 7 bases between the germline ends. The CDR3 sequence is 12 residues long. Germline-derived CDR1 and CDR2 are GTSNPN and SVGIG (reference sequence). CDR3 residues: CAWSVSRQPQHF. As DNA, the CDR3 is TGTGCCTGGAGTGTAAGCCGACAGCCCCAGCATTTT.

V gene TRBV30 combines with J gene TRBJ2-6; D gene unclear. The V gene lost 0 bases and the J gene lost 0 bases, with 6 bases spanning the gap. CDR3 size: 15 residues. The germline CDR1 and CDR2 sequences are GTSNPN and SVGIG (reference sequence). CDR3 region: CAWSVSGSGANVLTF. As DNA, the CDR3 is TGTGCCTGGAGTGTATCGGGCTCTGGGGCCAACGTCCTGACTTTC.

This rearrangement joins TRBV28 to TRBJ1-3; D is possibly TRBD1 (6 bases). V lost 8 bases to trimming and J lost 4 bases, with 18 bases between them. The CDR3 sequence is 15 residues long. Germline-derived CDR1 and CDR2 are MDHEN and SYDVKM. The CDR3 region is CASENGGASGNTIYF. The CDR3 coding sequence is TGTGCCAGCGAAAACGGGGGGGCATCAGGAAACACCATATATTTT.

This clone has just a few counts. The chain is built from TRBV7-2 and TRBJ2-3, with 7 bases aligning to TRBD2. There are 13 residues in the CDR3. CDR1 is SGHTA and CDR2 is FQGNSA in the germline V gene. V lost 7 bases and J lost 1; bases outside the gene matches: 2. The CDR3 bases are TGTGCCAGCAAGCGGGGCGGCACAGATACGCAGTATTTT. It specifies CASKRGGTDTQYF. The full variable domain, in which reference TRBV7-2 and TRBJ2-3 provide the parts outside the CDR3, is GAGVSQSPSNKVTEKGKDVELRCDPISGHTALYWYRQSLGQGLEFLIYFQGNSAPDKSGLPSDRFSAERTGGSVSTLTIQRTQQEDSAVYLCASKRGGTDTQYFGPGTRLTVL.

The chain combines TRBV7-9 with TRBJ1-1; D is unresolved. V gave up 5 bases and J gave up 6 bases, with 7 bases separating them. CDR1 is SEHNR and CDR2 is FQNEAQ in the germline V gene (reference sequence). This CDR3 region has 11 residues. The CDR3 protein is CASSPVAEAFF. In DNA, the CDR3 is TGTGCCAGCAGCCCCGTCGCTGAAGCTTTCTTT.

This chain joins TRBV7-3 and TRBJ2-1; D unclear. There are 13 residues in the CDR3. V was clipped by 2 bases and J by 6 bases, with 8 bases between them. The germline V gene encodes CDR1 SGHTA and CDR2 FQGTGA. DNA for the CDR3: TGTGCCAGCAGCTTAGGTAGCAGCAATGAGCAGTTCTTC. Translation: CASSLGSSNEQFF.

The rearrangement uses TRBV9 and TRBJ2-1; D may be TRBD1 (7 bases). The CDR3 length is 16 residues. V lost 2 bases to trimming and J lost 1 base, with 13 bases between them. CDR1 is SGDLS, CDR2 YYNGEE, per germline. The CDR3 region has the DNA TGTGCCAGCAGCGTCCAGGGGGGAAGGTCCTACAATGAGCAGTTCTTC. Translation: CASSVQGGRSYNEQFF.

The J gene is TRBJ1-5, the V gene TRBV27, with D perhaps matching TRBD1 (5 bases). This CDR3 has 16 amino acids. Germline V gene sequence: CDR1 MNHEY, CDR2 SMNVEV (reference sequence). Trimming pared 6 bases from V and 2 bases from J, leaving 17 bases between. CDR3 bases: TGTGCCAGCAGGCCGGGGGGTTCGGGCGGCAATCAGCCCCAGCATTTT. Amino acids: CASRPGGSGGNQPQHF.

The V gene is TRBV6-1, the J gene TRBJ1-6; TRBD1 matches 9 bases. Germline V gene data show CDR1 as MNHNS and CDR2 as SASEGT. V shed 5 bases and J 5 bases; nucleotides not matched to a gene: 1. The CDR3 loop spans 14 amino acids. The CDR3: CASSRTGDNSPLHF. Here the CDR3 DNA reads TGTGCCAGCAGTAGGACAGGGGATAATTCACCCCTCCACTTT.

In nucleotides, the CDR3 is TGTGCCAGCAGCTTAGCTGTGGCGGGCACCGGGGAGCTGTTTTTT. As protein: CASSLAVAGTGELFF. The genes are TRBV7-6 and TRBJ2-2; perhaps TRBD2 as D (5 bases). Germline CDR1 and CDR2: SGHVS and FNYEAQ. V lost 0 bases to trimming and J lost 4 bases, with 9 bases between them. This CDR3 comprises 15 residues.

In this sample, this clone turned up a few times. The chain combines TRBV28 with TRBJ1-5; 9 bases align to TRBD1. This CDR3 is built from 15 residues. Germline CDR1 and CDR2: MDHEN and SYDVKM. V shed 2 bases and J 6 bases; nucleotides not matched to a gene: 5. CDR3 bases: TGTGCCAGCAGTTTAATGGGACAGGGTATTCAGCCCCAGCATTTT. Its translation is CASSLMGQGIQPQHF. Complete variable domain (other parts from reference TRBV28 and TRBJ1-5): DVKVTQSSRYLVKRTGEKVFLECVQDMDHENMFWYRQDPGLGLRLIYFSYDVKMKEKGDIPEGYSVSREKKERFSLILESASTNQTSMYLCASSLMGQGIQPQHFGDGTRLSIL.

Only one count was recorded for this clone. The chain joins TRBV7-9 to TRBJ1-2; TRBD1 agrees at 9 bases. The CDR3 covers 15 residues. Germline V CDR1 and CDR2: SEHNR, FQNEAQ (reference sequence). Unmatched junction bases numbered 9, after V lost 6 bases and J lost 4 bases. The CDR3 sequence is CASSSGQGLGYGYTF. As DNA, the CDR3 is TGTGCCAGCAGTTCGGGACAGGGACTCGGCTATGGCTACACCTTC.

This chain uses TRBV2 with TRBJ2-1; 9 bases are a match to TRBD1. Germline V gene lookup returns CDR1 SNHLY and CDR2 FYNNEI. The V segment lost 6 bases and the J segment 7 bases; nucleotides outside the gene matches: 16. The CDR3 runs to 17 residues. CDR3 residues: CASSGLPFLGQGNEQFF. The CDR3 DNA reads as TGTGCCAGCAGCGGCCTCCCATTCCTTGGACAGGGGAATGAGCAGTTCTTC.

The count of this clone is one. The CDR3 sequence: CSARDSVLQETQYF. In DNA form, the CDR3 reads TGCAGCGCCCGGGACAGCGTCCTCCAAGAGACCCAGTACTTC. V is TRBV29-1 and J is TRBJ2-5; 7 bases fit TRBD1. V dropped 7 bases and J dropped 1; count of bases not matched to a gene: 9. CDR1 is SQVTM and CDR2 is ANQGSEA in the germline V gene. The CDR3 totals 14 residues.

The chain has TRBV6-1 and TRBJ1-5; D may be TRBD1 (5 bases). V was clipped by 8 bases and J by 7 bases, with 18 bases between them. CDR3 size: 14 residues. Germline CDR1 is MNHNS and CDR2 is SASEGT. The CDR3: CASSRAGEGQPQHF. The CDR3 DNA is TGTGCCAGCTCCCGTGCGGGGGAGGGACAGCCCCAGCATTTT.

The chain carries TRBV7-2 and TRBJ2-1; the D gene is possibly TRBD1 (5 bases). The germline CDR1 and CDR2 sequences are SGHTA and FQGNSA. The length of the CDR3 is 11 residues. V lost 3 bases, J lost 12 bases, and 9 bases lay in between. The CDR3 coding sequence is TGTGCCAGCAGCTTCCAGGGTTGGCAGTTCTTC. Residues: CASSFQGWQFF.

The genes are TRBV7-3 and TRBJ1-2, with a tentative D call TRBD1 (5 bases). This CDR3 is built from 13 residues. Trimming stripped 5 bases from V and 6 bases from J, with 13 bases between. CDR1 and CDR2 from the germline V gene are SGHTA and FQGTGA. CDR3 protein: CASSPAGSNGYTF. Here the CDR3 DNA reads TGTGCCAGCAGCCCAGCAGGGTCCAATGGCTACACCTTC.

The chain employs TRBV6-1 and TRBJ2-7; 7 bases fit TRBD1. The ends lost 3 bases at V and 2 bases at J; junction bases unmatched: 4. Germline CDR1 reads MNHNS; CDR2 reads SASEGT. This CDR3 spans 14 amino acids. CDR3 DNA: TGTGCCAGCAGTGACTCCGGGACAGCCTACGAGCAGTACTTC. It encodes CASSDSGTAYEQYF.

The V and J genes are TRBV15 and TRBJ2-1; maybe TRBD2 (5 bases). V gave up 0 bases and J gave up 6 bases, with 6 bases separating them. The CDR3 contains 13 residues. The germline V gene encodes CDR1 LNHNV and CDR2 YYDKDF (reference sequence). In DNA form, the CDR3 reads TGTGCCACCAGCAGAGATCGGGGCAATGAGCAGTTCTTC. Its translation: CATSRDRGNEQFF.

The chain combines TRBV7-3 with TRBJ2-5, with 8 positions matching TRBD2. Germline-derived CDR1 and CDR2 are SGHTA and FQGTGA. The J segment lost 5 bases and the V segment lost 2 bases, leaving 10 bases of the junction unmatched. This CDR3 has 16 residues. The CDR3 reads CASSLAGGRLRETQYF. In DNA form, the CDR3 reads TGTGCCAGCAGCTTAGCGGGGGGCCGCCTCCGGGAGACCCAGTACTTC.